There are a few counts of the clone carrying this T cell receptor beta chain. This entry belongs to a study of identical twins. MiXCR, applied by TCRdb to the 5' RACE reads, yields one record per CDR3 protein. The sample holds hundreds of thousands of distinct CDR3 sequences, around 6.1% seen once. The germline V gene has CDR1 MNHNS and CDR2 SASEGT. The ends were cut back, 4 bases at V and 0 bases at J, with 10 bases in the middle. This CDR3 has 15 amino acids. The gene calls are TRBV6-1 and TRBJ1-5; D is unclear. Sequencing input: naive T cells sorted from blood. The sequence was collected from a man aged 18 to 30 in good health. CDR3 residues: CASSVEGYSNQPQHF. CDR3 DNA: TGTGCCAGCAGTGTCGAGGGATATAGCAATCAGCCCCAGCATTTT.